This T cell receptor (beta chain) was identified in a study of STAT5B mutations in CD4+ large granular lymphocyte leukemia. Whole-study findings and limits: Patient CD4-sorted repertoires stayed more clonal than healthy ones after leukemic-clone removal.

Germline V CDR1 and CDR2: SGHDT, YYEEEE. J was trimmed by 7 bases and V by 5 bases; bases with no gene match: 10. The CDR3 is 14 residues long. This was a survey-level run. The method was immunoSEQ multiplex PCR; TCRdb's version includes in-frame clones alone and lacks a portion of them. This sample has approximately 52,000 clones, with 70% found just once. Control samples were healthy donors' buffy coats. With respect to this clone: Its antigen is still unknown.

The sequence derives from a human donor in good health. The J gene is TRBJ2-5, the V gene TRBV5-6, with 8 bases that match TRBD2. The sample taken for sequencing was CD4+ T cells from blood buffy coats. CDR3 nucleotides: TGTGCCAGCAGAAAGGGACTAGGGTGGGTGACCCAGTACTTC. It yields the protein CASRKGLGWVTQYF.